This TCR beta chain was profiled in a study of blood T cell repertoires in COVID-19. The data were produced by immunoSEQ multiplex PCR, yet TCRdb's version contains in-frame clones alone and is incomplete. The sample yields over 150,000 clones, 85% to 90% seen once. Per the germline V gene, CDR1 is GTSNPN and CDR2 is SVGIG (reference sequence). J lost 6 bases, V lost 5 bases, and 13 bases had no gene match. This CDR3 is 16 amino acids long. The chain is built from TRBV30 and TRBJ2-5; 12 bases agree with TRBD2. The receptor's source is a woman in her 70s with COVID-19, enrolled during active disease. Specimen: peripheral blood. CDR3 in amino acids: CAWQSSGRASVKTQYF. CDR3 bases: TGTGCCTGGCAGTCTAGCGGGAGGGCCTCCGTGAAGACCCAGTACTTC.